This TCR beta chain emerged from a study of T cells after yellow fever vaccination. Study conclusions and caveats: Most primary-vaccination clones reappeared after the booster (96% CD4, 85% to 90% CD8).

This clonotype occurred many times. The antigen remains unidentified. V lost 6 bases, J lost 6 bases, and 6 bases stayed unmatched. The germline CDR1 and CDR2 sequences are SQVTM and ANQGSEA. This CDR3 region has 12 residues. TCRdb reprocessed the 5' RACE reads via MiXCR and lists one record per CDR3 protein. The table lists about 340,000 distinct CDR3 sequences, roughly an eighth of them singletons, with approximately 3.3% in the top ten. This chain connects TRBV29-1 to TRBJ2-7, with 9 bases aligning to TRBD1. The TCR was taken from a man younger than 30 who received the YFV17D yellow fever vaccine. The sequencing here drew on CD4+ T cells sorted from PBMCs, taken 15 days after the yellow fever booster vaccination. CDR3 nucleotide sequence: TGCAGCGTAGTCCGGGACAGGGCCGAGCAGTACTTC. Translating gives CSVVRDRAEQYF.